The next 29 T cell receptor beta chains were all read from a single sample in a study of CD8+ T cells in alopecia areata. Regarding treatment: oral pan-JAK inhibitor, 5-10 mg twice daily. It was cDNA, reverse transcribed from extracted RNA, that served as the sequencing template. Clones were read by immunoSEQ multiplex PCR, and TCRdb kept only the in-frame ones, dropping some. The table has about 170,000 clones, about three fifths seen once. The sample consisted of CD4+ T cells sorted from blood, taken between weeks 55 and 70, from a patient treated with tofacitinib. These receptors came from a human donor with alopecia areata.

This chain joins TRBV5-1 and TRBJ1-2, with 8 positions matching TRBD1. The CDR3 extends over 16 amino acids. J was trimmed by 0 bases and V by 4 bases; bases with no gene match: 8. CDR1 and CDR2 (germline): SGHRS, YFSETQ. The CDR3 region has the DNA TGCGCCAGCAGCCCGGACAGGGCACCCACTAACTATGGCTACACCTTC. Translated: CASSPDRAPTNYGYTF.

The chain joins TRBV18 to TRBJ2-3; the D is unclear. Trimming removed 5 bases at V and 4 bases at J, with 13 bases between. This CDR3 has 14 amino acids. The germline V gene encodes CDR1 KGHSH and CDR2 LQKENI. The CDR3, as DNA: TGTGCCAGCTCAACACAGACCCCCCCAGATACGCAGTATTTT. Translated: CASSTQTPPDTQYF.

The CDR3 bases are TGTGCCAGCAGCACCCGGGACAGGGGCCACGAGCAGTACTTC. Amino acids: CASSTRDRGHEQYF. The rearrangement links TRBV7-9 to TRBJ2-7; TRBD1 aligns across 10 bases. The V gene end was trimmed by 5 bases and the J gene end by 5 bases; junction bases not matched to a gene: 6. The CDR3 is 14 residues long. CDR1 is SEHNR, CDR2 FQNEAQ, per germline (reference sequence).

The chain employs TRBV2 and TRBJ2-3; 8 bases match TRBD2. The V segment lost 5 bases and the J segment 2 bases; nucleotides outside the gene matches: 9. Germline V lookup: CDR1 SNHLY, CDR2 FYNNEI. CDR3 length equals 16 residues. Written as DNA, the CDR3 is TGTGCCAGCAGTAGTAGCGGGGCCCTTACCACAGATACGCAGTATTTT. Protein product: CASSSSGALTTDTQYF.

The CDR3: CASIPTASGGYEQYF. CDR3 DNA: TGTGCCAGCATCCCGACGGCTAGCGGGGGCTACGAGCAGTACTTC. The chain uses TRBV27 and TRBJ2-7; TRBD2 matches 10 bases. The CDR3 runs to 15 residues. CDR1 and CDR2 (germline): MNHEY, SMNVEV (reference sequence). V gave up 7 bases and J gave up 3 bases; unmatched junction bases: 9.

This clone was seen only a few times. The J gene is TRBJ2-2, the V gene TRBV6-4, with D tentatively TRBD1 (5 bases). The CDR3 sequence is 15 residues long. Germline V CDR1 and CDR2: MRHNA, SNTAGT. The V and J ends lost 6 bases and 1 base respectively, with 12 bases between them. The CDR3 loop reads CASSKMDKNTGELFF. In DNA, the CDR3 is TGTGCCAGCAGCAAGATGGACAAGAACACCGGGGAGCTGTTTTTT.

V is TRBV7-2 and J is TRBJ2-2; maybe TRBD1 (5 bases). The CDR3 spans 16 residues. Germline CDR1 SGHTA, CDR2 FQGNSA. V lost 5 bases and J 0 bases, leaving 13 bases between the germline ends. This chain's CDR3 is CASSPRAFANTGELFF. DNA for the CDR3: TGTGCCAGCAGCCCCAGGGCGTTCGCGAACACCGGGGAGCTGTTTTTT.

The rearrangement uses TRBV27 and TRBJ2-5; the D gene could be TRBD1 or TRBD2 (6 bases each). Trimming took 8 bases from V and 2 from J, leaving 18 bases between them. The germline V gene has CDR1 MNHEY and CDR2 SMNVEV (reference sequence). There are 15 residues in the CDR3. CDR3 region: CASSPRRGWQETQYF. The CDR3, as DNA: TGTGCCAGCTCGCCCCGGAGGGGGTGGCAAGAGACCCAGTACTTC.

The CDR3 is CSAGTGRDTQYF. The CDR3 DNA reads as TGCAGCGCCGGGACAGGGAGGGATACGCAGTATTTT. V is TRBV29-1 and J is TRBJ2-3; 9 bases line up with TRBD1. CDR3 length: 12 amino acids. Germline trimming cut 7 bases from V and 6 bases from J; bases unmatched to any gene: 5. Germline V gene data show CDR1 as SQVTM and CDR2 as ANQGSEA.

This clone was recorded once. The chain joins TRBV6-6 to TRBJ1-5, with TRBD1 identical over 7 bases. The germline V gene has CDR1 MNHNY and CDR2 SVGAGI (reference sequence). The CDR3 has 16 amino acids. The J segment lost 6 bases and the V segment lost 0 bases, leaving 8 bases of the junction unmatched. The CDR3 coding sequence is TGTGCCAGCAGTTACTCGAGAGGGGGCACCGGTCAGCCCCAGCATTTT. As protein: CASSYSRGGTGQPQHF.

J is TRBJ2-3 and V is TRBV27, with D tentatively TRBD1 (5 bases). The CDR3 totals 13 residues. Looked up from germline, CDR1 is MNHEY and CDR2 is SMNVEV (reference sequence). V lost 7 bases to trimming and J lost 2 bases, with 10 bases between them. The CDR3 loop reads CASTRQYTDTQYF. The CDR3, as DNA: TGTGCCAGCACCAGACAGTACACAGATACGCAGTATTTT.

V is TRBV5-1 and J is TRBJ2-7; D is uncertain. Germline V gene lookup returns CDR1 SGHRS and CDR2 YFSETQ. V lost 1 base, J lost 5 bases, and 10 bases lay in between. The CDR3 length is 13 residues. This CDR3 is CASSLIPGDEQYF. The CDR3 DNA follows: TGCGCCAGCAGCTTGATTCCTGGGGACGAGCAGTACTTC.

This clone has a handful of counts. The chain uses TRBV7-9 and TRBJ1-6; D is perhaps TRBD1 (6 bases). V was shortened by 5 bases and J by 8 bases, with 19 bases between the two germline ends. Germline lookup yields CDR1 SEHNR and CDR2 FQNEAQ (reference sequence). This CDR3 is built from 16 residues. The CDR3 reads CASSRGAGRTDSPLHF. For the CDR3, the DNA is TGTGCCAGCAGCCGGGGGGCAGGCCGAACCGATTCACCCCTCCACTTT. The whole variable domain, remainder taken from reference TRBV7-9 and TRBJ1-6, is DTGVSQNPRHKITKRGQNVTFRCDPISEHNRLYWYRQTLGQGPEFLTYFQNEAQLEKSRLLSDRFSAERPKGSFSTLEIQRTEQGDSAMYLCASSRGAGRTDSPLHFGNGTRLTVT.

The J gene is TRBJ1-4, the V gene TRBV25-1; maybe TRBD1 (5 bases). Germline V lookup: CDR1 MGHDK, CDR2 SYGVNS. The V end lost 1 base, the J end lost 8 bases, and 14 bases lay between the germline ends. This CDR3 is built from 15 residues. The CDR3 loop reads CASSEWRGTGEKLFF. CDR3 bases: TGTGCCAGCAGTGAATGGAGAGGGACGGGAGAAAAACTGTTTTTT.

The chain joins TRBV4-2 to TRBJ1-3; D gene unclear. The CDR3 covers 17 residues. Germline values: CDR1 LGHNA, CDR2 YNFKEQ. V shed 0 bases and J shed 0 bases, with 12 bases lying between them. The CDR3 DNA is TGTGCCAGCAGCCAAGATATGAGGTTCCGCTCTGGAAACACCATATATTTT. Translated, it gives CASSQDMRFRSGNTIYF.

The genes are TRBV30 and TRBJ1-2; no clear D gene. Looked up from germline, CDR1 is GTSNPN and CDR2 is SVGIG (reference sequence). The CDR3 is 12 amino acids. V gave up 1 base and J gave up 3 bases, with 6 bases separating them. The CDR3 nucleotides are TGTGCCTGGAGTGCTCAGTACTATGGCTACACCTTC. It is translated as CAWSAQYYGYTF. The full variable domain, with the rest looked up from reference TRBV30 and TRBJ1-2, is SQTIHQWPATLVQPVGSPLSLECTVEGTSNPNLYWYRQAAGRGLQLLFYSVGIGQISSEVPQNLSASRPQDRQFILSSKKLLLSDSGFYLCAWSAQYYGYTFGSGTRLTVV.

The chain couples TRBV2 to TRBJ1-2, with unresolved D. Deletions cut 3 bases from V and 7 bases from J, with 12 bases between. The CDR3 has 13 amino acids. CDR1 is SNHLY, CDR2 FYNNEI, per germline. The CDR3 DNA is TGTGCCAGCAGTGATCTGGGGATGCTTGGCTACACCTTC. Translated: CASSDLGMLGYTF.

The chain carries TRBV20-1 and TRBJ2-1, with unresolved D. The CDR3 contains 10 residues. Trimming took 3 bases from V and 13 from J, leaving 10 bases between them. Germline assignment: CDR1 DFQATT and CDR2 SNEGSKA (reference sequence). In DNA, the CDR3 is TGCAGTGCTAGCCCGACCGTCCAGTTCTTC. It translates to CSASPTVQFF.

The chain is built from TRBV7-8 and TRBJ2-7; D uncertain. The germline gives CDR1 SGHVS, CDR2 FQNEAQ. This CDR3 spans 13 amino acids. Trimming removed 2 bases at V and 6 bases at J, with 11 bases between. The CDR3 region has the DNA TGTGCCAGCAGCTTAAGTCGGCTAAGCGAGCAGTACTTC. It encodes CASSLSRLSEQYF. The entire variable domain, with the rest obtained from reference TRBV7-8 and TRBJ2-7, is as follows: GAGVSQSPRYKVAKRGQDVALRCDPISGHVSLFWYQQALGQGPEFLTYFQNEAQLDKSGLPSDRFFAERPEGSVSTLKIQRTQQEDSAVYLCASSLSRLSEQYFGPGTRLTVT.

V is TRBV27 and J is TRBJ1-1; D unclear. Germline assignment: CDR1 MNHEY and CDR2 SMNVEV (reference sequence). V dropped 2 bases and J dropped 6 bases, with 22 bases sitting between them. CDR3 length: 17 residues. The CDR3, as DNA: TGTGCCAGCAGTTTAGAGTCGGTCTGGGGAGGTGGTTCTGAAGCTTTCTTT. As protein: CASSLESVWGGGSEAFF.

This rearrangement joins TRBV25-1 to TRBJ1-4, with D tentatively TRBD1 (6 bases). CDR3 length: 15 residues. V was cut by 1 base and J by 4 bases, with 10 bases left in between. Per the germline V gene, CDR1 is MGHDK and CDR2 is SYGVNS. The CDR3 DNA is TGTGCCAGCAGTGAATCCAAGGGGGTTAATGAAAAACTGTTTTTT. This encodes CASSESKGVNEKLFF.

This chain connects TRBV19 to TRBJ2-7, with D unclear. The CDR3 runs to 12 residues. Germline values: CDR1 LNHDA, CDR2 SQIVND (reference sequence). V was shortened by 4 bases and J by 4 bases, with 8 bases between the two germline ends. Here the CDR3 reads CASSTSGYEQYF. CDR3 DNA: TGTGCCAGTAGTACCTCAGGATACGAGCAGTACTTC.

The chain is built from TRBV25-1 and TRBJ2-3; D call uncertain. CDR3 size: 13 residues. Per the germline V gene, CDR1 is MGHDK and CDR2 is SYGVNS. V dropped 4 bases and J dropped 0 bases, with 5 bases sitting between them. The CDR3 spells CASSVTSTDTQYF. The CDR3 DNA follows: TGTGCCAGCAGTGTGACTAGCACAGATACGCAGTATTTT.

The rearrangement links TRBV9 to TRBJ2-6; D is unclear. CDR1 is SGDLS, CDR2 YYNGEE, per germline. Trimming left V 3 bases short and J 7 bases short, with 8 bases between. This CDR3 spans 13 amino acids. CDR3 nucleotides: TGTGCCAGCAGCGGACGGAGAGCCAACGTCCTGACTTTC. This gives the protein CASSGRRANVLTF.

V is TRBV6-5 and J is TRBJ2-2; TRBD1 might be the D (5 bases). CDR1 MNHEY and CDR2 SVGAGI come from the germline V gene. The CDR3 covers 14 residues. V was clipped by 2 bases and J by 7 bases, with 11 bases between them. For the CDR3, the DNA is TGTGCCAGCAGTTACGTTGGAGACAGCGGGGAGCTGTTTTTT. Translation gives CASSYVGDSGELFF.

This chain links TRBV9 with TRBJ2-3; D is unresolved. Germline V lookup: CDR1 SGDLS, CDR2 YYNGEE. This CDR3 region has 15 residues. V lost 1 base to trimming and J lost 6 bases, with 15 bases between them. The CDR3 loop reads CASSVSGSRADTQYF. CDR3 sequence (DNA): TGTGCCAGCAGCGTAAGTGGATCTAGGGCGGATACGCAGTATTTT.

V is TRBV7-9 and J is TRBJ2-1, with no clear D. Germline lookup yields CDR1 SEHNR and CDR2 FQNEAQ (reference sequence). The V end lost 1 base, the J end lost 5 bases, and 15 bases lay between the germline ends. The CDR3 is made up of 16 amino acids. CDR3: CASSLVGGVEHNEQFF. Written as DNA, the CDR3 is TGTGCCAGCAGCTTAGTTGGTGGGGTCGAACACAATGAGCAGTTCTTC.

This clone was recorded a few times. The V and J genes are TRBV29-1 and TRBJ2-7; 7 bases match TRBD1. Germline trimming cut 6 bases from V and 2 bases from J; bases unmatched to any gene: 7. Germline loops: CDR1 SQVTM, CDR2 ANQGSEA. The CDR3 consists of 13 residues. CDR3 nucleotides: TGCAGCGTCAGGGGGATATTGACCTACGAGCAGTACTTC. It yields the protein CSVRGILTYEQYF.

There are a few counts of this clone. V is TRBV29-1 and J is TRBJ1-1, with D unclear. CDR1 is SQVTM, CDR2 ANQGSEA, per germline. The CDR3 extends over 13 amino acids. V lost 1 base and J 2 bases, leaving 8 bases between the germline ends. The CDR3 bases are TGCAGCGTTGAAGCTCTGGCTAACACTGAAGCTTTCTTT. It encodes CSVEALANTEAFF.